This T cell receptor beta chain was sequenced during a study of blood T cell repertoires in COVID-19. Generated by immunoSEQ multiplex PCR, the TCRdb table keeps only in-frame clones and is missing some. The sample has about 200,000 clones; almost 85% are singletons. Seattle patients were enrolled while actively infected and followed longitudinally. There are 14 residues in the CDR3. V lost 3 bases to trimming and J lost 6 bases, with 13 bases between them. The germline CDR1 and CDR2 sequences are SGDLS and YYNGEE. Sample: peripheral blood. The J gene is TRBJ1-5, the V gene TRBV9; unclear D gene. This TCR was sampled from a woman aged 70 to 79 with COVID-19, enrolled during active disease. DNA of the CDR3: TGTGCCAGCAGCGCTGGACTGGACGGTCAGCCCCAGCATTTT. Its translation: CASSAGLDGQPQHF. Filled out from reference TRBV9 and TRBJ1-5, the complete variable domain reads DSGVTQTPKHLITATGQRVTLRCSPRSGDLSVYWYQQSLDQGLQFLIQYYNGEERAKGNILERFSAQQFPDLHSELNLSSLELGDSALYFCASSAGLDGQPQHFGDGTRLSIL.